Reported below is one T cell receptor beta chain. Its antigen is still unknown. This entry is derived from a study of radiation and T cells in renal cell carcinoma. Findings and limits, study-wide: Compared with controls, irradiated tumors showed greater TCR clonality. Compared with controls, irradiated tumors had more, larger dominant CDR3 motifs.

Noted treatment: treatment-naive control, cytoreductive nephrectomy. The tumor was a clear cell renal cell carcinoma. The protocol was immunoSEQ multiplex PCR, while the TCRdb copy is restricted to in-frame clones and leaves out a portion. The data hold 15,000 to 20,000 clones, with about 58% observed a single time. The sample consisted of tumor tissue, taken from a patient whose treatment was nephrectomy without radiotherapy. The receptor's source is a man in his forties or fifties with renal cell carcinoma.

CDR3 loop: CASSQDGQGMNEQFF. The CDR3 DNA reads as TGCGCCAGCAGCCAAGATGGGCAGGGGATGAATGAGCAGTTCTTC. This chain joins TRBV4-3 and TRBJ2-1; tentatively, D is TRBD1 (6 bases). V dropped 0 bases and J dropped 7 bases, with 13 bases sitting between them. The CDR3 consists of 15 residues. Germline values: CDR1 LGHNA, CDR2 YSLEER.